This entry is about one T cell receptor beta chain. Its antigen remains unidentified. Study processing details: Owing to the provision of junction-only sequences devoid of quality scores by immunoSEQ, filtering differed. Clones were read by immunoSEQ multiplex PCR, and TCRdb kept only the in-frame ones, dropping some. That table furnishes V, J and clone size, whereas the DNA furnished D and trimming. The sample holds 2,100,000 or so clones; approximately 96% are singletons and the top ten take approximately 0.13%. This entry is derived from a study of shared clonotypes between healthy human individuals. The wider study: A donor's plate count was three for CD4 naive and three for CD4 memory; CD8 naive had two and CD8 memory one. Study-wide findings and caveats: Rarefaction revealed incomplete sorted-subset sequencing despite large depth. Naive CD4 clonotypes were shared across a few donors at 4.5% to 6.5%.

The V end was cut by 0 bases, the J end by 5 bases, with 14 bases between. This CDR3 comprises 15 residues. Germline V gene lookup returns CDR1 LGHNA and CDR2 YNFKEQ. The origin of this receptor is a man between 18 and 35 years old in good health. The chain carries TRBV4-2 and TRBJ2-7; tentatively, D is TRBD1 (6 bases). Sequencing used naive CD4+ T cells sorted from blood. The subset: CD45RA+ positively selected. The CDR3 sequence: CASSQDSGGRDEQYF. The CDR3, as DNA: TGTGCCAGCAGCCAAGATAGTGGGGGCCGCGACGAGCAGTACTTC.